This T cell receptor (beta chain) was sequenced in a study of T cell responses to AZD1222 COVID-19 vaccine. Broader study findings: Two AZD1222 administrations were followed by greater Spike-specific TCR breadth and depth. Dominant at 160-218 and 743-854, vaccine-associated CD4 TCRs also spanned spike.

The CDR3 sequence is 14 residues long. With 6 bases clipped from V and 4 bases from J, the junction kept 8 bases outside the gene matches. Germline assignment: CDR1 MNHEY and CDR2 SVGAGI. For this clone: Its cognate antigen is unknown.

Produced via immunoSEQ multiplex PCR; TCRdb's table is partial and in-frame only. The data hold approximately 72,000 clones, with 80% to 90% observed a single time. Specimen: peripheral blood, collected 28 days after the second AZD1222 dose. The clonotype comes from an adult who received the AZD1222 COVID-19 vaccine. The rearrangement links TRBV6-5 to TRBJ2-7, with 8 nucleotides matching TRBD1. DNA of the CDR3: TGTGCCAGCAGCCCCACCGACAGGGGTTACGAGCAGTACTTC. Encoded protein: CASSPTDRGYEQYF.